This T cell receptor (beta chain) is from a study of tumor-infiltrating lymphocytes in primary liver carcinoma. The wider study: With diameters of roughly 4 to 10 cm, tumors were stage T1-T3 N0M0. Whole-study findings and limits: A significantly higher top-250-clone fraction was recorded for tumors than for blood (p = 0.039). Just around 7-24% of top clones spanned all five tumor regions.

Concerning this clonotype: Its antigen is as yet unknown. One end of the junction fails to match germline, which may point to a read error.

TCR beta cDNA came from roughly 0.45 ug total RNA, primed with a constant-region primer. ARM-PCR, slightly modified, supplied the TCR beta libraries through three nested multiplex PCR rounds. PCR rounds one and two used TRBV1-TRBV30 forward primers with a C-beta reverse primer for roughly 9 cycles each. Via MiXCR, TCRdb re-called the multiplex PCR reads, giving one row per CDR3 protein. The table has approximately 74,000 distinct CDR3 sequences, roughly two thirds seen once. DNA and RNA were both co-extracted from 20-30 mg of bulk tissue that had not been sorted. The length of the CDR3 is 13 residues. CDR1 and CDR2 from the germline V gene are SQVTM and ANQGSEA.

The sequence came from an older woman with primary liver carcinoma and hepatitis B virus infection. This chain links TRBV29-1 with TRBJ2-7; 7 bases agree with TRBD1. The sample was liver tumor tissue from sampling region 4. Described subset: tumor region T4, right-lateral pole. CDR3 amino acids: CSVAQGYSHDQYF. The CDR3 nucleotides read TGCAGCGTCGCACAGGGGTACTCCCACGACCAGTACTTC.